The present T cell receptor beta chain was sequenced within a study of T cell responses to AZD1222 COVID-19 vaccine. Trimming left V 6 bases short and J 6 bases short, with 15 bases between. Germline CDR1 reads SGHDT; CDR2 reads YYEEEE. The CDR3 runs to 13 residues. This clone is a singleton in its sample. The antigen is undetermined. Notes on the study in general: The reported proportion of spike-specific TCRs targeting unmutated variant regions was nearly half. Recipients of two AZD1222 doses showed rising Spike-specific TCR breadth and depth. Among those given AZD1222, only 5 to 7 were seropositive at baseline.

Method: immunoSEQ multiplex PCR; TCRdb's copy keeps in-frame clones and lacks some. The repertoire includes under 150,000 clones, 89% of them detected once, and over 8% sits in the top ten. This sequence joins TRBV5-6 and TRBJ1-2; maybe TRBD1 (5 bases). This specimen consisted of peripheral blood, obtained 28 days after the second AZD1222 dose. This TCR derives from an adult who received the AZD1222 COVID-19 vaccine. DNA of the CDR3: TGTGCCAGCACCCTTGGAATGGGGGATGGCTACACCTTC. This gives the protein CASTLGMGDGYTF. Based on the CDR3 plus reference TRBV5-6 and TRBJ1-2, the full variable domain is DAGVTQSPTHLIKTRGQQVTLRCSPKSGHDTVSWYQQALGQGPQFIFQYYEEEERQRGNFPDRFSGHQFPNYSSELNVNALLLGDSALYLCASTLGMGDGYTFGSGTRLTVV.